One sample yielded the 25 T cell receptor beta chains listed below, sequenced in a study of T-cell reconstitution after alpha-beta-depleted transplantation in children (dated by TCRdb to the mid-2010s). The library relied on PCR. TCRdb names Illumina HiSeq 2500 as the instrument used. To normalize quantification of the TCRbeta repertoire, the TCR libraries were built with molecular barcoding that relied on unique molecular identifiers. TCRdb reran the public reads through fastp at Q25 and MiXCR, keeping productive beta chains. All rows with the same CDR3 protein become a single entry with the most common DNA and genes. The sample profile shows some 280,000 distinct CDR3 sequences; about a tenth of them were found once. The top ten clones comprise 10% of the sample. The sequencing here drew on PBMCs from the stem cell graft donor, taken from the stem cell graft. The receptor source for this set is a human donor who donated a stem cell graft to a child with SCID.

This chain joins TRBV19 and TRBJ2-7, with D maybe TRBD1 (6 bases). Between the trimmed V and J ends, which lost 5 bases and 4 bases, there was a span of 18 bases. Germline CDR1 reads LNHDA; CDR2 reads SQIVND (reference sequence). The CDR3 has 15 amino acids. CDR3 sequence reads: CASSSPPGTTYEQYF. DNA of the CDR3: TGTGCCAGTAGTTCCCCCCCCGGGACAACATACGAGCAGTACTTC.

The V gene is TRBV7-9, the J gene TRBJ2-7, with 9 bases identical to TRBD1. Germline assignment: CDR1 SEHNR and CDR2 FQNEAQ (reference sequence). The CDR3 extends over 19 amino acids. The junction had 15 bases not matched to a gene; V was cut back by 2 bases and J by 1 base. CDR3 region: CASSLPTGQGPDLSYEQYF. The CDR3 DNA follows: TGTGCCAGCAGCTTACCAACCGGACAGGGGCCTGACTTGTCCTACGAGCAGTACTTC.

A few counts support this clonotype. The chain employs TRBV29-1 and TRBJ2-7, with 10 bases fitting TRBD1. The ends lost 7 bases at V and 2 bases at J; junction bases unmatched: 11. CDR3 size: 15 residues. Germline V gene lookup returns CDR1 SQVTM and CDR2 ANQGSEA. The CDR3 is CSAGQGVHTTYEQYF. CDR3 DNA sequence: TGCAGCGCCGGACAGGGGGTCCATACGACCTACGAGCAGTACTTC.

This clonotype was seen a handful of times. The J gene is TRBJ2-5, the V gene TRBV5-5; TRBD1 matches 7 bases. The CDR3 spans 14 residues. V dropped 4 bases and J dropped 2; count of bases not matched to a gene: 5. Germline lookup yields CDR1 SGHKS and CDR2 YYEKEE (reference sequence). CDR3 nucleotide sequence: TGTGCCAGCAGCGACAGGGTACTTCAAGAGACCCAGTACTTC. It codes for CASSDRVLQETQYF.

V usage is TRBV5-1 and J usage is TRBJ2-3; 10 nucleotides agree with TRBD1. J lost 3 bases, V lost 4 bases, and 5 bases had no gene match. The CDR3 has 15 amino acids. Looked up from germline, CDR1 is SGHRS and CDR2 is YFSETQ. CDR3 nucleotide sequence: TGCGCCAGCAGCATACGGACAGGGGGGACAGATACGCAGTATTTT. Encoded protein: CASSIRTGGTDTQYF.

This clonotype came up a few times. V usage is TRBV20-1 and J usage is TRBJ2-1, with TRBD2 matching 8 bases. The CDR3 has 15 residues. The trim removed 3 bases at V and 5 bases at J, leaving 9 bases unmatched. Germline CDR1 DFQATT, CDR2 SNEGSKA (reference sequence). As DNA, the CDR3 is TGCAGTGCTAGTTGGTCAACGGGAGGGGACAATGAGCAGTTCTTC. This translates into CSASWSTGGDNEQFF.

This clonotype was found many times. Written as DNA, the CDR3 is TGTGCCAGCAGCGTAGGGGTGACAGGGCGGCAGACCCAGTACTTC. Its protein is CASSVGVTGRQTQYF. The J gene is TRBJ2-5, the V gene TRBV9, with 7 bases that match TRBD1. CDR1 and CDR2 from the germline V gene are SGDLS and YYNGEE. Trimming took 0 bases from V and 6 from J; bases not matched to a gene: 8. The CDR3 has 15 amino acids.

The J gene is TRBJ2-2, the V gene TRBV5-5; TRBD1 agrees at 9 bases. The CDR3 covers 16 residues. V lost 4 bases to trimming and J lost 7 bases; unmatched junction nucleotides: 11. Germline V gene sequence: CDR1 SGHKS, CDR2 YYEKEE (reference sequence). The CDR3 loop is CASSPFPGQGFGELFF. DNA of the CDR3: TGTGCCAGCAGCCCCTTCCCGGGACAGGGATTCGGGGAGCTGTTTTTT.

This sequence joins TRBV6-5 and TRBJ1-5; D call uncertain. CDR3 length: 13 residues. Germline CDR1 MNHEY, CDR2 SVGAGI. V shed 0 bases and J shed 3 bases, with 3 bases lying between them. CDR3 sequence reads: CASSYSINQPQHF. CDR3 bases: TGTGCCAGCAGTTACTCGATCAATCAGCCCCAGCATTTT.

This clonotype occurred many times. The chain recombines TRBV5-1 with TRBJ2-7, with 9 positions matching TRBD1. CDR3 length equals 12 residues. J was trimmed by 5 bases and V by 3 bases; bases with no gene match: 0. The V gene's germline CDR1 is SGHRS and CDR2 YFSETQ. The CDR3 loop is CASSWDRDEQYF. The CDR3 coding sequence is TGCGCCAGCAGCTGGGACAGGGACGAGCAGTACTTC.

The chain employs TRBV18 and TRBJ2-2; 9 nucleotides align to TRBD1. The CDR3 is 16 residues long. The trim removed 1 base at V and 6 bases at J, leaving 6 bases unmatched. Looked up from germline, CDR1 is KGHSH and CDR2 is LQKENI. This chain's CDR3 is CASSPLGQGRSGELFF. In nucleotides, the CDR3 is TGTGCCAGCTCACCACTGGGACAGGGAAGATCCGGGGAGCTGTTTTTT.

This clonotype was seen many times. The V call is TRBV15, the J call TRBJ2-1; D remains ambiguous. Looked up from germline, CDR1 is LNHNV and CDR2 is YYDKDF (reference sequence). The CDR3 spans 14 residues. V dropped 3 bases and J dropped 6 bases, with 12 bases sitting between them. The CDR3 nucleotides are TGTGCCACCAGCAGCCAACGGTTTCTCAATGAGCAGTTCTTC. Its translation is CATSSQRFLNEQFF.

This clonotype occurred a few times. This chain connects TRBV12-3 or TRBV12-4 to TRBJ2-4, with 7 bases fitting TRBD1. The CDR3 is made up of 15 amino acids. J lost 7 bases, V lost 6 bases, and 12 bases had no gene match. For the CDR3, the DNA is TGTGCCAGCAGCCCTATCGACAGGGATTGGAACATTCAGTACTTC. Encoded protein: CASSPIDRDWNIQYF.

The CDR3 region has the DNA TGTGCCAGCAGCCTAAAAGTGGGCAAAACCCATGAGCAGTTCTTC. Amino acid sequence: CASSLKVGKTHEQFF. This sequence joins TRBV7-6 and TRBJ2-1; D not certain. CDR3 size: 15 residues. Per the germline V gene, CDR1 is SGHVS and CDR2 is FNYEAQ. Trimming cost V 5 bases and J 8 bases, with 19 bases left between them.

This clonotype was seen repeatedly, ten times or more. The chain combines TRBV28 with TRBJ1-1; D uncertain. The CDR3 has 11 amino acids. Trimming removed 8 bases from V and 4 bases from J, with 8 bases in between. Germline values: CDR1 MDHEN, CDR2 SYDVKM. The CDR3 loop reads CASGAGTEAFF. DNA of the CDR3: TGTGCCAGCGGTGCGGGCACTGAAGCTTTCTTT. Full variable domain (rest looked up from reference TRBV28 and TRBJ1-1): DVKVTQSSRYLVKRTGEKVFLECVQDMDHENMFWYRQDPGLGLRLIYFSYDVKMKEKGDIPEGYSVSREKKERFSLILESASTNQTSMYLCASGAGTEAFFGQGTRLTVV.

This clonotype has only a few counts. This sequence joins TRBV10-3 and TRBJ1-1; no clear D gene. The V end was cut by 7 bases, the J end by 1 base, with 10 bases between. Germline V gene data show CDR1 as ENHRY and CDR2 as SYGVKD. The CDR3 is made up of 13 amino acids. For the CDR3, the DNA is TGTGCCATCAACAGAGACCCGAACACTGAAGCTTTCTTT. As protein: CAINRDPNTEAFF.

This clonotype was recorded at least ten times. The CDR3 DNA reads as TGCGCCAGCAGCTTGGAGCCAGAATATAATGAAAAACTGTTTTTT. This codes for CASSLEPEYNEKLFF. V gene TRBV5-1 combines with J gene TRBJ1-4; D remains unclear. V dropped 0 bases and J dropped 4 bases, with 10 bases sitting between them. The CDR3 runs to 15 residues. CDR1 is SGHRS and CDR2 is YFSETQ in the germline V gene.

This clonotype came up many times. This rearrangement joins TRBV7-3 to TRBJ2-1; TRBD2 matches at 7 bases. The CDR3 runs 14 residues. J was trimmed by 4 bases and V by 1 base; bases with no gene match: 1. Germline CDR1 and CDR2: SGHTA and FQGTGA. CDR3 in amino acids: CASSLMGGYNEQFF. CDR3 in DNA: TGTGCCAGCAGCTTAATGGGAGGGTACAATGAGCAGTTCTTC. Full variable domain (missing parts from reference TRBV7-3 and TRBJ2-1): GAGVSQTPSNKVTEKGKYVELRCDPISGHTALYWYRQSLGQGPEFLIYFQGTGAADDSGLPNDRFFAVRPEGSVSTLKIQRTERGDSAVYLCASSLMGGYNEQFFGPGTRLTVL.

To note about this clonotype: A single base separates this from a much larger clone, so it may be a read error. This chain joins TRBV12-3 or TRBV12-4 and TRBJ1-3; D is undetermined. The V end was cut by 5 bases, the J end by 0 bases, with 5 bases between. The CDR3 covers 13 residues. The CDR3 protein is CASSQRSGNTIYF. In nucleotides, the CDR3 is TGTGCCAGCAGTCAGCGCTCTGGAAACACCATATATTTT.

This rearrangement joins TRBV20-1 to TRBJ2-1, with TRBD2 matching over 9 bases. The CDR3 sequence is 14 residues long. The J segment lost 4 bases and the V segment lost 3 bases, leaving 4 bases of the junction unmatched. Looked up from germline, CDR1 is DFQATT and CDR2 is SNEGSKA (reference sequence). The CDR3 DNA sequence: TGCAGTGCTAGTCAACTAGCGGGTTACAATGAGCAGTTCTTC. This translates into CSASQLAGYNEQFF.

This clonotype was seen at least ten times. The chain employs TRBV12-3 or TRBV12-4 and TRBJ2-5; 7 bases are a match to TRBD1. This CDR3 region has 15 residues. With V trimmed by 6 bases and J by 2 bases, 9 bases remained unmatched. The CDR3 protein is CASSIRGQEQETQYF. CDR3 DNA: TGTGCCAGCAGCATCAGAGGACAGGAGCAAGAGACCCAGTACTTC.

This chain connects TRBV5-1 to TRBJ1-2, with a weak D call TRBD1 (5 bases). Trimming stripped 0 bases from V and 5 bases from J, with 11 bases between. Germline V gives CDR1 SGHRS, CDR2 YFSETQ. The CDR3 length is 14 residues. In DNA, the CDR3 is TGCGCCAGCAGCTTGGATGCAGGGAGGTATGGCTACACCTTC. This translates into CASSLDAGRYGYTF.

This clonotype appeared a few times. The J gene is TRBJ2-5, the V gene TRBV19; D possibly corresponds to TRBD2 (6 bases). CDR1 and CDR2 (germline): LNHDA, SQIVND (reference sequence). The CDR3 covers 14 residues. V shed 5 bases and J shed 5 bases, with 15 bases lying between them. The CDR3 here is CASSFGLGGETQYF. CDR3 bases: TGTGCCAGTAGTTTCGGGTTAGGAGGGGAGACCCAGTACTTC.

V is TRBV6-2 or TRBV6-3 and J is TRBJ2-7, with 12 bases identical to TRBD2. The CDR3 has 12 residues. Germline V gene sequence: CDR1 MNHEY, CDR2 SVGEGT. Trimming cost V 8 bases and J 5 bases; bases outside gene matches: 1. The CDR3 spells CASRTSGDEQYF. As DNA, the CDR3 is TGTGCCAGCCGGACTAGCGGGGACGAGCAGTACTTC.

V gene TRBV20-1 combines with J gene TRBJ1-5; TRBD1 might be the D (5 bases). Between the trimmed V and J ends, which lost 5 bases and 3 bases, there was a span of 17 bases. The CDR3 spans 15 residues. Germline assignment: CDR1 DFQATT and CDR2 SNEGSKA (reference sequence). The chain's CDR3 is CSAPDLRQPNQPQHF. DNA of the CDR3: TGCAGTGCTCCGGATCTCAGACAGCCCAATCAGCCCCAGCATTTT.